This T cell receptor beta chain was sequenced for a study of T-cell memory formation after mild COVID-19. Study-wide results and caveats: The second-wave clones peaking on day 37 were not confirmed as SARS-CoV-2-specific.

Constant-segment primers were used for 5'RACE, and the resulting TCR alpha and TCR beta cDNA libraries carried sample barcodes and UMIs. TCRdb reprocessed the 5' RACE reads via MiXCR and lists one record per CDR3 protein. Of a few hundred thousand distinct CDR3 sequences listed, approximately 15% were seen once; the top ten hold about 20%. This clonotype was detected only a few times. The antigen is unknown. Germline CDR1 and CDR2: SQVTM and ANQGSEA. This CDR3 spans 14 amino acids. The J segment lost 3 bases and the V segment lost 4 bases, leaving 5 bases of the junction unmatched. The sequence came from a man younger than 35 who had mild COVID-19 (a few samples of this study predate the infection). Cell type and time point are not known. The chain employs TRBV29-1 and TRBJ2-3; TRBD1 matches at 9 bases. Specimen: PBMCs or a T cell subset sorted from them (not recorded which). For the CDR3, the DNA is TGCAGCGTTGTAAGACAGGGGGGGACAGATACGCAGTATTTT. Amino acids: CSVVRQGGTDTQYF.